These 8 T cell receptor beta chains came from one sample sequenced in a study of OX40 agonist ivuxolimab in advanced cancers. TCRdb keeps only in-frame clones here, not all; method: immunoSEQ multiplex PCR. This table has tens of thousands of clones, approximately 90% appearing once. Specimen: CD4+ or CD8+ T cells sorted from blood, collected in a trial of the OX40 agonist ivuxolimab. These receptors were taken from an adult with an advanced solid tumor such as melanoma, head and neck, liver or kidney cancer.

The rearrangement links TRBV5-1 to TRBJ1-1; D may be TRBD1 (6 bases). V lost 4 bases and J 1 base, leaving 14 bases between the germline ends. This CDR3 comprises 15 residues. From germline, CDR1 is SGHRS and CDR2 YFSETQ. CDR3 region: CASSQQGGGNTEAFF. DNA for the CDR3: TGCGCCAGCAGCCAACAGGGTGGGGGGAACACTGAAGCTTTCTTT.

The V call is TRBV18, the J call TRBJ1-2, with D maybe TRBD1 (5 bases). Germline V CDR1 and CDR2: KGHSH, LQKENI. Trimming removed 6 bases from V and 8 bases from J, with 22 bases in between. This CDR3 comprises 15 residues. In DNA, the CDR3 is TGTGCCAGCTCGCGGACCCAGGGTGCGGCTGAGGGCTACACCTTC. Its translation: CASSRTQGAAEGYTF. Full variable domain (outside the CDR3, taken from reference TRBV18 and TRBJ1-2): NAGVMQNPRHLVRRRGQEARLRCSPMKGHSHVYWYRQLPEEGLKFMVYLQKENIIDESGMPKERFSAEFPKEGPSILRIQQVVRGDSAAYFCASSRTQGAAEGYTFGSGTRLTVV.

The rearrangement uses TRBV7-2 and TRBJ1-1, with no clear D. CDR3 length: 13 amino acids. Deletions cut 1 base from V and 1 base from J, with 4 bases between. Germline V gene lookup returns CDR1 SGHTA and CDR2 FQGNSA. The CDR3 loop reads CASSLGRNTEAFF. The DNA for the CDR3 is TGTGCCAGCAGCTTAGGCAGGAACACTGAAGCTTTCTTT.

J is TRBJ2-7 and V is TRBV11-3, with D unresolved. The germline V gene has CDR1 SGHNT and CDR2 YENEEA. Trimming shortened V by 1 base and J by 4 bases, and 23 bases separated the two germline ends. This CDR3 has 18 amino acids. This chain's CDR3 is CASSLGSPGPSVGYEQYF. The CDR3 DNA is TGTGCCAGCAGCTTAGGATCCCCAGGTCCCTCTGTCGGGTACGAGCAGTACTTC.

The chain recombines TRBV11-2 with TRBJ2-5; 8 positions agree with TRBD2. The V segment lost 1 base and the J segment 5 bases; nucleotides outside the gene matches: 9. Germline lookup yields CDR1 SGHAT and CDR2 FQNNGV. The CDR3 is made up of 16 amino acids. CDR3 nucleotide sequence: TGTGCCAGCAGCTTAGGCCCGGGAGGGCCCCAGGAGACCCAGTACTTC. As protein: CASSLGPGGPQETQYF.

The rearrangement joins TRBV6-5 to TRBJ1-2; the D is unclear. This CDR3 region has 14 residues. V was cut by 6 bases and J by 4 bases, with 15 bases left in between. The germline V gene has CDR1 MNHEY and CDR2 SVGAGI. The CDR3 loop is CASRVREGLYGYTF. In nucleotides, the CDR3 is TGTGCCAGCAGAGTCAGAGAGGGTCTCTATGGCTACACCTTC.

The chain couples TRBV18 to TRBJ1-4; D may be TRBD1 (5 bases). The germline gives CDR1 KGHSH, CDR2 LQKENI. The CDR3 runs 15 residues. Trimming took off 3 bases at V and 8 bases at J, with 16 bases between the two ends. CDR3 sequence (DNA): TGTGCCAGCTCACCCGCAACAGGCGCCGGGGAAAAACTGTTTTTT. The encoded protein is CASSPATGAGEKLFF. The whole variable domain, filled in from reference TRBV18 and TRBJ1-4, reads NAGVMQNPRHLVRRRGQEARLRCSPMKGHSHVYWYRQLPEEGLKFMVYLQKENIIDESGMPKERFSAEFPKEGPSILRIQQVVRGDSAAYFCASSPATGAGEKLFFGSGTQLSVL.

V usage is TRBV29-1 and J usage is TRBJ1-1; D not resolved. CDR1 and CDR2 from the germline V gene are SQVTM and ANQGSEA. The germline V and J ends were trimmed by 6 bases and 1 base, with 24 bases remaining between them. This CDR3 spans 17 amino acids. The DNA of the CDR3 is TGCAGCGTCGGGCCCTCATACCATTGGACCACGAACACTGAAGCTTTCTTT. Protein: CSVGPSYHWTTNTEAFF.